Listed below are T cell receptor beta chains from one sample, sequenced in a study of blood T cells in healthy people across ages. MiXCR was run by TCRdb on the 5' RACE reads, yielding one entry per CDR3 protein. This table has more than 550,000 distinct CDR3 sequences, roughly 20% appearing once. The sample taken for sequencing was blood. These receptors were collected from a man aged 65-85 years in good health. CDR3s include the opening cysteine and the closing phenylalanine or tryptophan. Each record gives: D gene, J gene, V gene, CDR3 protein. D genes are given only for firm matches.

NA,NA,TRBV12-3/TRBV12-4,CASSFQGFGGEQYF
NA,TRBJ1-1,TRBV5-1,CTSSPRGNTEAFF
NA,TRBJ2-2,TRBV7-3,CASTPGLNTGELFF
TRBD1,TRBJ1-4,TRBV7-9,CASSSGQDGIGGEKLFF
NA,TRBJ2-5,TRBV18,CASSPPASTGTQYF
TRBD2,TRBJ2-1,TRBV11-3,CASSDIAGGLNEQFF
NA,TRBJ1-1,TRBV18,CASSPGESPRNTEAFF
NA,TRBJ2-5,TRBV20-1,CSAAIQETQYF
NA,TRBJ1-1,TRBV25-1,CASRRDDVSTEAFF
TRBD2,TRBJ2-5,TRBV7-2,CASSPRTSGETQYF
TRBD1,TRBJ1-2,TRBV12-3/TRBV12-4,CASRSTGTATNYGYTF
TRBD1,TRBJ2-4,TRBV29-1,CSVKQVTGGAGSIQYF
NA,TRBJ2-1,TRBV24-1,CATSDAQASSYNEQFF
TRBD2,TRBJ2-2,TRBV29-1,CSGLAGGGGELFF
NA,TRBJ2-7,TRBV7-7,CASSLSLWCVGMAGYEQYF